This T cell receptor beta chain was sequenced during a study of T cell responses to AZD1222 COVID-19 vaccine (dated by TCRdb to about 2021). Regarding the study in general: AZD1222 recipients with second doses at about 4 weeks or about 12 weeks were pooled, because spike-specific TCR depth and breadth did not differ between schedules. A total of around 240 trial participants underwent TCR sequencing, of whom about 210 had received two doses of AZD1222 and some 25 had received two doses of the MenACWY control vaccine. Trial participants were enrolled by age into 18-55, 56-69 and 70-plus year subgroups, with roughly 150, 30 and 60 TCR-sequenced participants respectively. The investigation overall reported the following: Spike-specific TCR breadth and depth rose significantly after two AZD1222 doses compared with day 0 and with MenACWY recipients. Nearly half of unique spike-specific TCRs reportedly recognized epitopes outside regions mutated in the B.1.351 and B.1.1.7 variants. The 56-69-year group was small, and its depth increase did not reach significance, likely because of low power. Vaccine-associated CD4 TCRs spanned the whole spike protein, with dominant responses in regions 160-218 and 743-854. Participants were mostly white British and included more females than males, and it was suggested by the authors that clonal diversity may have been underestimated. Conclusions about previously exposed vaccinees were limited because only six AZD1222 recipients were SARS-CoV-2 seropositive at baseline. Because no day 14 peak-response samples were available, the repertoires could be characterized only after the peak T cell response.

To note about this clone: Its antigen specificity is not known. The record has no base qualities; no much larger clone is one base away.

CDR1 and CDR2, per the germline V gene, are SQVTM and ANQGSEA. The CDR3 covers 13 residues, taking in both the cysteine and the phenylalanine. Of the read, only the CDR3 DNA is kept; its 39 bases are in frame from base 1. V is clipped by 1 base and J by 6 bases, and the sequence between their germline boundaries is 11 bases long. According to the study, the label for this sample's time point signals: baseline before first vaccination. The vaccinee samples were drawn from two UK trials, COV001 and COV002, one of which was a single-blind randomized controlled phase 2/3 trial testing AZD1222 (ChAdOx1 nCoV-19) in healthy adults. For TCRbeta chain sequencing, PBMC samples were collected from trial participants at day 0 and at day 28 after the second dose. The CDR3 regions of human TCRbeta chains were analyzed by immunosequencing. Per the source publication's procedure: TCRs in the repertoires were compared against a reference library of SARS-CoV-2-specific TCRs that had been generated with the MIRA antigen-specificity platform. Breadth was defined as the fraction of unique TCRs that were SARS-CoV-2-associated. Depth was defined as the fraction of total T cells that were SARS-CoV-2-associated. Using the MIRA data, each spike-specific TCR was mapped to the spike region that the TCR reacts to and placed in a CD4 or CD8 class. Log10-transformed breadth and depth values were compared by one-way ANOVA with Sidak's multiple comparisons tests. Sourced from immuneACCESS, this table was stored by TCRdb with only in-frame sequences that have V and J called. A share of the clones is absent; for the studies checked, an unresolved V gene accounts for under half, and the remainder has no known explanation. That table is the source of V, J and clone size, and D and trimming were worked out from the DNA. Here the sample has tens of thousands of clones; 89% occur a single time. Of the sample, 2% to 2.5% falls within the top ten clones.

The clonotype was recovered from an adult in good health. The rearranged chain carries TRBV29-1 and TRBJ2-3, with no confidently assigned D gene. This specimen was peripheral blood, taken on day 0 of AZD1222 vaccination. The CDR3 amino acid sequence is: CSVEVGQLDTQYF. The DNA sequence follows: TGCAGCGTTGAAGTGGGTCAGTTGGATACGCAGTATTTT.